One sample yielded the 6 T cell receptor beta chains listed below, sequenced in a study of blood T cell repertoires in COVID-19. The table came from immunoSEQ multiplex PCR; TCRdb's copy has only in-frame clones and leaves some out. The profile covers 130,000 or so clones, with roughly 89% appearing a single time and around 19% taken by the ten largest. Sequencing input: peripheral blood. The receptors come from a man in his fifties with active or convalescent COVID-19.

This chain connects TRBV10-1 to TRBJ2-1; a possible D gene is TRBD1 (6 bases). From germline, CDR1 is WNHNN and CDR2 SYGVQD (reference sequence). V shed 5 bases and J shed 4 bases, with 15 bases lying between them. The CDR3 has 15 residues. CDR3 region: CASSTQGSRYNEQFF. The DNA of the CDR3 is TGCGCCAGCAGTACACAGGGTAGCAGGTACAATGAGCAGTTCTTC.

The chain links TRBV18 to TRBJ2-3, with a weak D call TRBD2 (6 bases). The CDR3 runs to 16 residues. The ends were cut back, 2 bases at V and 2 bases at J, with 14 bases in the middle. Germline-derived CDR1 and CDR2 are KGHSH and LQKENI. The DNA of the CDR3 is TGTGCCAGCTCACCAAGAGGAGGGACGAACACAGATACGCAGTATTTT. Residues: CASSPRGGTNTDTQYF.

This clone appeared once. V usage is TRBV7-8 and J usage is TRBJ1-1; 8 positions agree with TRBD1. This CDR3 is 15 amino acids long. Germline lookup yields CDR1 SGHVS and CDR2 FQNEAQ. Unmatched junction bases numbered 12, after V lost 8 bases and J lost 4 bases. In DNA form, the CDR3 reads TGTGCCAGCTCTCTTGACAGGGGAGGGAGCACTGAAGCTTTCTTT. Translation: CASSLDRGGSTEAFF. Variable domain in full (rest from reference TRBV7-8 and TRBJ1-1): GAGVSQSPRYKVAKRGQDVALRCDPISGHVSLFWYQQALGQGPEFLTYFQNEAQLDKSGLPSDRFFAERPEGSVSTLKIQRTQQEDSAVYLCASSLDRGGSTEAFFGQGTRLTVV.

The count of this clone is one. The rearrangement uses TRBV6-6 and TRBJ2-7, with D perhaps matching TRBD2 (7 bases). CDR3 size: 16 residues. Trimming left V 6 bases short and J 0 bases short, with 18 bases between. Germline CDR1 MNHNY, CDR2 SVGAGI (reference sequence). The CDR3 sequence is CASSHNAAGASYEQYF. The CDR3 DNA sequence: TGTGCCAGCAGCCACAACGCGGCGGGGGCCTCCTACGAGCAGTACTTC.

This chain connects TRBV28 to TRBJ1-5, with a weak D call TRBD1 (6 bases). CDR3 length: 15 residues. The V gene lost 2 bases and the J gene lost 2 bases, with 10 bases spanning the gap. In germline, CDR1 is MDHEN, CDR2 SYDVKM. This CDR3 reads CASSLPSGGNQPQHF. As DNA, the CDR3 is TGTGCCAGCAGTTTACCTTCAGGGGGCAATCAGCCCCAGCATTTT.

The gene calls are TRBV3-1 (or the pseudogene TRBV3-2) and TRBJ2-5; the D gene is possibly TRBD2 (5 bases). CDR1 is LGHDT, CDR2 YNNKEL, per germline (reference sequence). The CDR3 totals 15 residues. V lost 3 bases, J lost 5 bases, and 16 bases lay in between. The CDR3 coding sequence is TGTGCCAGCAGCCACGGGCCACGGGGTGGGGAGACCCAGTACTTC. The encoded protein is CASSHGPRGGETQYF.